This TCR beta chain was observed in a study of beta chain features in type 1 diabetes. Overall study context: In age, gender and cell yields, patients were similar to healthy donors. Sorted cell examination encompassed approximately 110 million cells across all samples.

The sequenced template was cDNA made from the entire isolated RNA. This table comes from immunoSEQ multiplex PCR, and its TCRdb copy is limited to in-frame clones, with some not included. The table has about 360,000 clones, around 12% seen once. Trimming cost V 7 bases and J 1 base, with 13 bases left between them. Germline-derived CDR1 and CDR2 are LNHDA and SQIVND (reference sequence). The CDR3 sequence is 14 residues long. This clonotype was obtained from a man aged 18 to 30 in good health. The sample comprised naive CD4+ T cells from blood. The rearrangement links TRBV19 to TRBJ1-1; D remains ambiguous. This chain's CDR3 is CASTPLGRNTEAFF. The CDR3 nucleotides read TGTGCCAGTACCCCTTTGGGCAGGAACACTGAAGCTTTCTTT.